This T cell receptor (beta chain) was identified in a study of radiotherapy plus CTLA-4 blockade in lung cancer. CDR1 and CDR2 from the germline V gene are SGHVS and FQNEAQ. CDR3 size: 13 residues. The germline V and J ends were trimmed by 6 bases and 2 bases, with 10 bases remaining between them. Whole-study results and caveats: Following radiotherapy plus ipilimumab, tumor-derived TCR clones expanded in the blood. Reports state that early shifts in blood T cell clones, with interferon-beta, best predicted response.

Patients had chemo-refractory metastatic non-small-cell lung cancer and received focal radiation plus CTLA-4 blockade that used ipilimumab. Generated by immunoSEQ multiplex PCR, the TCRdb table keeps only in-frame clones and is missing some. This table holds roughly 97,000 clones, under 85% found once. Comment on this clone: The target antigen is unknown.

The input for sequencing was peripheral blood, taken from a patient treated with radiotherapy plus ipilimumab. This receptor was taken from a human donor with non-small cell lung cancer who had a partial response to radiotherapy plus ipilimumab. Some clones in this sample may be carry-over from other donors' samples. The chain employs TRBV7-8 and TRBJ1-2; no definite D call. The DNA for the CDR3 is TGTGCCAGCAGAGGACGGGGAAACTATGGCTACACCTTC. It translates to CASRGRGNYGYTF.